A single sample gave rise to the 12 T cell receptor beta chains below, sequenced in a study of CD8 T cells in ankylosing spondylitis. TCRdb called the 5' RACE reads again in MiXCR, with one record for every CDR3 protein. This sample has around 490,000 distinct CDR3 sequences, with over 4% found just once. The antigens of these receptors remain unknown. Study-wide results and limits: Made up of about eight highly homologous variants, a TCR beta motif appeared characteristic of ankylosing spondylitis blood.

Sequenced material: blood, either unsorted or a sorted T cell fraction (not recorded which). The receptors here all came from a male donor with ankylosing spondylitis.

This clonotype turned up a few times. This rearrangement joins TRBV4-3 to TRBJ2-7; D is perhaps TRBD1 or TRBD2 (5 bases each). The germline CDR1 and CDR2 sequences are LGHNA and YSLEER. Trimming pared 1 base from V and 9 bases from J, leaving 10 bases between. The CDR3 sequence is 12 residues long. This CDR3 is CASSQGGWVQYF. CDR3 sequence (DNA): TGCGCCAGCAGCCAAGGGGGGTGGGTGCAGTACTTC.

This clonotype was counted many times. The V gene is TRBV10-3, the J gene TRBJ2-2; D is possibly TRBD1 or TRBD2 (6 bases each). V was shortened by 6 bases and J by 5 bases, with 19 bases between the two germline ends. The CDR3 covers 16 residues. Germline-derived CDR1 and CDR2 are ENHRY and SYGVKD. CDR3 DNA: TGTGCCATCAGGGGCGTCGGGGGCCTAAATACCGGGGAGCTGTTTTTT. Its translation is CAIRGVGGLNTGELFF.

At least ten counts were recorded for this clonotype. J is TRBJ2-2 and V is TRBV5-1; TRBD1 or TRBD2 may be the D gene (5 bases each). The CDR3 runs 14 residues. Trimming took off 3 bases at V and 4 bases at J, with 10 bases between the two ends. Germline V gene lookup returns CDR1 SGHRS and CDR2 YFSETQ. In DNA form, the CDR3 reads TGCGCCAGCAGCTCCGGGACCTTCACCGGGGAGCTGTTTTTT. This codes for CASSSGTFTGELFF.

This clonotype was seen ten or more times. The V and J genes are TRBV20-1 and TRBJ2-5; 16 nucleotides match TRBD2. Per germline, CDR1 DFQATT and CDR2 SNEGSKA (reference sequence). The CDR3 length is 15 residues. V lost 3 bases and J lost 4; bases outside the gene matches: 2. The CDR3 loop is CSARGLAGGGETQYF. The CDR3 coding sequence is TGCAGTGCTAGGGGACTAGCGGGAGGGGGAGAGACCCAGTACTTC.

Many counts were recorded for this clonotype. The rearrangement joins TRBV5-6 to TRBJ1-5; the match to TRBD1 covers 7 bases. Trimming took 2 bases from V and 3 from J; bases not matched to a gene: 11. CDR1 SGHDT and CDR2 YYEEEE come from the germline V gene. The CDR3 runs to 17 residues. CDR3 DNA: TGTGCCAGCAGCTTCGGGACAGCGAACCTGATCAATCAGCCCCAGCATTTT. It encodes CASSFGTANLINQPQHF.

This clonotype has more than one count but fewer than ten. This chain uses TRBV12-2 with TRBJ1-1; TRBD1, the table's D call, was not compared with the DNA. TRBV12-2 is a pseudogene locus. This CDR3 is 17 amino acids long. The CDR3 loop reads CASRFRGDRLNGTEAFF. In nucleotides, the CDR3 is TGTGCAAGTCGCTTTAGGGGGGACAGACTGAACGGCACTGAAGCTTTCTTT.

V gene TRBV6-1 combines with J gene TRBJ2-3; D remains ambiguous. V was pared by 1 base and J by 5 bases, with 7 bases between. Germline CDR1 reads MNHNS; CDR2 reads SASEGT. The length of the CDR3 is 13 residues. CDR3 in DNA: TGTGCCAGCAGTGAAGTTGCTCAAGATACGCAGTATTTT. Its translation: CASSEVAQDTQYF.

This clonotype has ten or more counts. The chain uses TRBV7-8 and TRBJ2-1; TRBD2 agrees at 13 bases. The CDR3 totals 15 residues. Germline V lookup: CDR1 SGHVS, CDR2 FQNEAQ. The ends lost 5 bases at V and 8 bases at J; junction bases unmatched: 6. This CDR3 is CASSLGTSGTHEQFF. The CDR3 DNA reads TGTGCCAGCAGCCTCGGGACTAGCGGGACTCATGAGCAGTTCTTC.

This clonotype has ten or more counts. The rearrangement links TRBV4-3 to TRBJ2-1; D may be TRBD2 (6 bases). This CDR3 has 17 amino acids. V was cut by 0 bases and J by 3 bases, with 15 bases left in between. Per germline, CDR1 LGHNA and CDR2 YSLEER. Here the CDR3 reads CASSQDIGGGDYNEQFF. The CDR3 DNA reads as TGCGCCAGCAGCCAAGATATAGGCGGCGGGGACTACAATGAGCAGTTCTTC.

This clonotype was picked up many times. This sequence joins TRBV20-1 and TRBJ2-7; 10 bases align to TRBD2. This CDR3 region has 14 residues. Germline V gives CDR1 DFQATT, CDR2 SNEGSKA (reference sequence). After removal of 1 base from V and 4 bases from J, the junction contained 4 bases not matched to a gene. CDR3: CSARASGRGYEQYF. CDR3 DNA sequence: TGCAGTGCTAGAGCTAGCGGGAGAGGGTACGAGCAGTACTTC.

This clonotype appeared many times. The V call is TRBV7-9, the J call TRBJ2-6; D is undetermined. Trimming stripped 5 bases from V and 0 bases from J, with 11 bases between. Looked up from germline, CDR1 is SEHNR and CDR2 is FQNEAQ (reference sequence). The CDR3 contains 16 residues. CDR3 in DNA: TGTGCCAGCAGCCTGGACCGAAGCTCTGGGGCCAACGTCCTGACTTTC. Protein: CASSLDRSSGANVLTF.

This clonotype was recorded at least ten times. This chain links TRBV20-1 with TRBJ1-2, with D unclear. CDR1 DFQATT and CDR2 SNEGSKA come from the germline V gene (reference sequence). CDR3 length: 14 residues. V was pared by 5 bases and J by 4 bases, with 17 bases between. In DNA, the CDR3 is TGCAGTGCTTACCGGACTGTGACTATCTATGGCTACACCTTC. Protein product: CSAYRTVTIYGYTF.